One and the same sample provided the 32 T cell receptor beta chains below, sequenced in a study of T cells in Graves' hyperthyroidism and ophthalmopathy. From RNA transcripts, TCR beta CDR3 regions were amplified. A first-round RT-PCR of the TCR CDR3 used the HTBI primer set. TCRdb reanalysed the multiplex PCR reads using MiXCR and keeps one entry per CDR3 protein. The sample contains about 640,000 distinct CDR3 sequences, less than 25% of which appear only once. The sequencing sample was made of blood. Source of these receptors: a man aged 30 to 39 with Graves' ophthalmopathy.

V usage is TRBV9 and J usage is TRBJ2-2; D may be TRBD2 (5 bases). Germline CDR1 reads SGDLS; CDR2 reads YYNGEE. V shed 4 bases and J shed 4 bases, with 11 bases lying between them. CDR3 size: 14 residues. As DNA, the CDR3 is TGTGCCAGCAGCCAGAGCGGCAGCACCGGGGAGCTGTTTTTT. Amino acids: CASSQSGSTGELFF.

The chain has TRBV9 and TRBJ1-1; the D is unclear. Per germline, CDR1 SGDLS and CDR2 YYNGEE. The CDR3 runs 18 residues. Between the trimmed V and J ends, which lost 1 base and 2 bases, there was a span of 21 bases. The DNA for the CDR3 is TGTGCCAGCAGCGTATTTGGTAGGTGGGGAGGACCCAACACTGAAGCTTTCTTT. Protein product: CASSVFGRWGGPNTEAFF.

This clonotype was picked up many times. V and J are TRBV28 and TRBJ2-1; TRBD1 matches at 9 bases. The CDR3 loop spans 14 amino acids. CDR1 and CDR2 from the germline V gene are MDHEN and SYDVKM. Trimming at V came to 6 bases and at J to 2 bases, leaving 2 bases not matched to a gene. CDR3 nucleotide sequence: TGTGCCAGCAGCACAGGGGGCCCCTACAATGAGCAGTTCTTC. This translates into CASSTGGPYNEQFF.

This clonotype was picked up a small number of times. This chain uses TRBV6-1 with TRBJ2-2; D gene unclear. Between the trimmed V and J ends, which lost 7 bases and 4 bases, there was a span of 16 bases. This CDR3 comprises 15 residues. Germline V gives CDR1 MNHNS, CDR2 SASEGT. CDR3 sequence reads: CASTLNVKGTGELFF. DNA for the CDR3: TGTGCCAGCACCTTAAATGTAAAAGGCACCGGGGAGCTGTTTTTT.

There are many counts of this clonotype. The chain has TRBV7-8 and TRBJ2-3; D may correspond to TRBD1 or TRBD2 (6 bases each). With 5 bases removed from V and 4 bases from J, the gap between germline ends came to 16 bases. The CDR3 totals 15 residues. From germline, CDR1 is SGHVS and CDR2 FQNEAQ. CDR3 region: CASSLIGGQADTQYF. CDR3 bases: TGTGCCAGCAGCCTAATAGGGGGGCAGGCAGATACGCAGTATTTT.

The table lists this clonotype with a few counts. The gene calls are TRBV20-1 and TRBJ2-3, with D perhaps matching TRBD2 (6 bases). Per germline, CDR1 DFQATT and CDR2 SNEGSKA (reference sequence). CDR3 length: 15 amino acids. V lost 2 bases, J lost 7 bases, and 19 bases lay in between. The CDR3, as DNA: TGCAGTGCTAGAACGGACCCGGGGGTCGCGCATACGCAGTATTTT. Protein product: CSARTDPGVAHTQYF.

In its sample, this clonotype was seen a few times. This chain joins TRBV6-2 or TRBV6-3 and TRBJ2-7; D gene unclear. CDR1 and CDR2 from the germline V gene are MNHEY and SVGEGT. V lost 2 bases and J 5 bases, leaving 7 bases between the germline ends. This CDR3 region has 12 residues. Written as DNA, the CDR3 is TGTGCCAGCAGTTACGAACCCCACGAGCAGTACTTC. Translated, it gives CASSYEPHEQYF.

The V call is TRBV7-9, the J call TRBJ2-7; 9 bases match TRBD1. The CDR3 has 17 residues. V lost 2 bases to trimming and J lost 0 bases; unmatched junction nucleotides: 8. Germline-derived CDR1 and CDR2 are SEHNR and FQNEAQ (reference sequence). CDR3 region: CASSLSPGQGISYEQYF. DNA for the CDR3: TGTGCCAGCAGCTTAAGCCCGGGACAGGGTATCTCCTACGAGCAGTACTTC.

This clonotype occurred a few times. This chain uses TRBV25-1 with TRBJ2-1; TRBD2 is a possible D gene (5 bases). V was cut by 2 bases and J by 2 bases, with 19 bases left in between. The CDR3 runs to 18 residues. Germline CDR1 MGHDK, CDR2 SYGVNS. Here the CDR3 DNA reads TGTGCCAGCAGTGAAGGAAGAAGGGCTAGCACCCCCTACAATGAGCAGTTCTTC. As protein: CASSEGRRASTPYNEQFF.

The table lists this clonotype with a few counts. The chain uses TRBV2 and TRBJ1-2; D may be TRBD1 (5 bases). The V end was cut by 9 bases, the J end by 3 bases, with 17 bases between. Germline V gene lookup returns CDR1 SNHLY and CDR2 FYNNEI. This CDR3 is 14 amino acids long. This chain's CDR3 is CASHPWGYDYGYTF. The CDR3 DNA sequence: TGTGCCAGTCATCCTTGGGGGTATGACTATGGCTACACCTTC.

This clonotype was seen only a few times. The chain employs TRBV11-2 and TRBJ2-6; 7 nucleotides agree with TRBD1. V lost 1 base and J lost 3; bases outside the gene matches: 3. CDR1 and CDR2 from the germline V gene are SGHAT and FQNNGV. The CDR3 covers 16 residues. CDR3 sequence reads: CASSLGGGYGANVLTF. The CDR3, as DNA: TGTGCCAGCAGCTTAGGAGGGGGCTATGGGGCCAACGTCCTGACTTTC.

This clonotype was counted a few times. This chain uses TRBV5-1 with TRBJ2-7; 8 nucleotides line up with TRBD1. From germline, CDR1 is SGHRS and CDR2 YFSETQ. This CDR3 contains 16 residues. The junction had 11 bases not matched to a gene; V was cut back by 4 bases and J by 2 bases. CDR3 sequence (DNA): TGCGCCAGCAGCCATTCTCGACAGGGGCAACCCTACGAGCAGTACTTC. Protein: CASSHSRQGQPYEQYF.

The gene calls are TRBV10-2 and TRBJ2-7; D not certain. CDR3 length equals 14 residues. Germline-derived CDR1 and CDR2 are WSHSY and SAAADI. V shed 3 bases and J shed 0 bases, with 9 bases lying between them. Here the CDR3 DNA reads TGCGCCAGCAGTGACCTCGGGCTCTCCTACGAGCAGTACTTC. Translated: CASSDLGLSYEQYF.

With regard to this clonotype: A much bigger clone sits one base away, suggesting this may be a read error. The chain combines TRBV27 with TRBJ1-5; D is ambiguous. Trimming pared 5 bases from V and 2 bases from J, leaving 10 bases between. CDR3 size: 14 residues. In germline, CDR1 is MNHEY, CDR2 SMNVEV (reference sequence). CDR3 sequence reads: CASSPFRRNQPQHF. CDR3 bases: TGTGCCAGCAGTCCCTTCCGTCGCAATCAGCCCCAGCATTTT.

The chain has TRBV20-1 and TRBJ2-7, with 7 bases that match TRBD2. The CDR3 extends over 13 amino acids. CDR1 and CDR2 from the germline V gene are DFQATT and SNEGSKA (reference sequence). The V and J ends lost 5 bases and 7 bases, in that order; junction bases with no gene match: 11. The CDR3 nucleotides are TGCAGTGCTGAAGGACTAGGTCTTGGAGAGCAGTACTTC. It is translated as CSAEGLGLGEQYF.

This chain connects TRBV7-8 to TRBJ2-1; perhaps TRBD2 as D (7 bases). V gave up 1 base and J gave up 2 bases, with 21 bases separating them. Germline CDR1 and CDR2: SGHVS and FQNEAQ. The CDR3 is 19 residues long. CDR3 residues: CASSLDSWGGATPYNEQFF. The DNA for the CDR3 is TGTGCCAGCAGCTTAGATTCGTGGGGGGGCGCGACGCCCTACAATGAGCAGTTCTTC.

This clonotype appeared many times. The chain has TRBV3-1 and TRBJ2-7; weak D call: TRBD2 (6 bases). CDR1 is LGHDT and CDR2 is YNNKEL in the germline V gene (reference sequence). V was pared by 4 bases and J by 2 bases, with 12 bases between. This CDR3 is 14 amino acids long. The DNA of the CDR3 is TGTGCCAGCAGCCCGGGACTCGGCACCTACGAGCAGTACTTC. This encodes CASSPGLGTYEQYF.

This clonotype came up a few times. The V and J genes are TRBV7-9 and TRBJ1-4, with D unresolved. Per germline, CDR1 SEHNR and CDR2 FQNEAQ (reference sequence). CDR3 length: 17 residues. Trimming pared 5 bases from V and 0 bases from J, leaving 16 bases between. The CDR3 is CASSPEWGAATNEKLFF. The DNA of the CDR3 is TGTGCCAGCAGCCCAGAATGGGGAGCTGCAACTAATGAAAAACTGTTTTTT.

This clonotype came up many times. The genes are TRBV30 and TRBJ1-1, with D hard to call. Germline CDR1 GTSNPN, CDR2 SVGIG (reference sequence). V lost 1 base to trimming and J lost 1 base, with 10 bases between them. The CDR3 has 14 residues. For the CDR3, the DNA is TGTGCCTGGAGTGAGAGCAGTAAGAACACTGAAGCTTTCTTT. This codes for CAWSESSKNTEAFF.

The V gene is TRBV28, the J gene TRBJ2-2; 9 bases fit TRBD2. The CDR3 spans 16 residues. V lost 5 bases to trimming and J lost 4 bases; unmatched junction nucleotides: 8. Germline lookup yields CDR1 MDHEN and CDR2 SYDVKM. This CDR3 reads CASSLLAGTVTGELFF. CDR3 sequence (DNA): TGTGCCAGCAGTCTTCTAGCGGGGACGGTCACCGGGGAGCTGTTTTTT.

This clonotype was counted only a few times. The chain is built from TRBV7-9 and TRBJ2-1; 10 bases are shared with TRBD2. The CDR3 loop spans 16 amino acids. With V trimmed by 1 base and J by 6 bases, 6 bases remained unmatched. Looked up from germline, CDR1 is SEHNR and CDR2 is FQNEAQ (reference sequence). CDR3 in amino acids: CASSLGQAGGFNEQFF. Written as DNA, the CDR3 is TGTGCCAGCAGCTTAGGTCAAGCGGGAGGGTTCAATGAGCAGTTCTTC.

The genes are TRBV12-3 or TRBV12-4 and TRBJ1-5; the D is unclear. This CDR3 contains 15 residues. The V and J ends lost 3 bases and 1 base respectively, with 10 bases between them. The CDR3, as DNA: TGTGCCAGCAGTTTCGGACTGACCAGCAATCAGCCCCAGCATTTT. Its translation: CASSFGLTSNQPQHF.

In its sample, this clonotype was seen a few times. This rearrangement joins TRBV7-8 to TRBJ2-7, with TRBD2 matching 9 bases. The CDR3 contains 15 residues. The germline V gene has CDR1 SGHVS and CDR2 FQNEAQ. The ends lost 1 base at V and 2 bases at J; junction bases unmatched: 3. The CDR3 spells CASSLGGTSTYEQYF. The CDR3 DNA reads as TGTGCCAGCAGCTTAGGGGGGACTAGCACCTACGAGCAGTACTTC.

This clonotype was observed many times. This chain connects TRBV5-6 to TRBJ2-5; D could derive from TRBD1 or TRBD2 (5 bases each). The V end lost 2 bases, the J end lost 2 bases, and 7 bases lay between the germline ends. From germline, CDR1 is SGHDT and CDR2 YYEEEE. This CDR3 has 13 residues. CDR3 protein: CASSFGTQETQYF. The DNA for the CDR3 is TGTGCCAGCAGCTTTGGGACGCAAGAGACCCAGTACTTC.

This clonotype was counted ten times or more. This rearrangement joins TRBV7-8 to TRBJ2-5; 12 nucleotides align to TRBD2. The germline V gene has CDR1 SGHVS and CDR2 FQNEAQ. The CDR3 is 17 amino acids. J gave up 2 bases and V 4 bases, and 8 bases lay outside the gene matches. For the CDR3, the DNA is TGTGCCAGCAGCTCTCTTCTCGGACTAGCGGGGCAAGAGACCCAGTACTTC. It yields the protein CASSSLLGLAGQETQYF.

With respect to this clonotype: A much larger clone lies one base from this, so it may be a read error. CDR3: CASRDTGGRGYTF. The CDR3 coding sequence is TGTGCCAGCAGAGACACAGGGGGCCGCGGCTACACCTTC. The chain combines TRBV28 with TRBJ1-2; TRBD1 agrees at 9 bases. The CDR3 contains 13 residues. V was clipped by 6 bases and J by 8 bases; unmatched bases: 7. Germline loops: CDR1 MDHEN, CDR2 SYDVKM.

Note on this clonotype: A much larger clone sits a single nucleotide away, making a read error possible. V is TRBV24-1 and J is TRBJ1-5, with TRBD1 identical over 11 bases. From germline, CDR1 is KGHDR and CDR2 SFDVKD. The CDR3 has 18 amino acids. This chain's CDR3 is CATGDYGQGARIAQPQHF. In DNA, the CDR3 is TGTGCCACCGGTGACTACGGACAGGGGGCGAGGATTGCTCAGCCCCAGCATTTT.

This chain uses TRBV24-1 with TRBJ2-1; D not resolved. CDR3 length: 14 amino acids. V lost 4 bases, J lost 6 bases, and 12 bases lay in between. The germline V gene encodes CDR1 KGHDR and CDR2 SFDVKD. The DNA of the CDR3 is TGTGCCACCAGTGACAGGTCTGCAGCCAATGAGCAGTTCTTC. It encodes CATSDRSAANEQFF.

In this sample, this clonotype turned up many times. The chain uses TRBV29-1 and TRBJ2-7; possibly TRBD1 for D (5 bases). Trimming left V 4 bases short and J 2 bases short, with 6 bases between. The CDR3 extends over 11 amino acids. Germline V lookup: CDR1 SQVTM, CDR2 ANQGSEA. The CDR3: CSVAGTYEQYF. The CDR3 DNA reads TGCAGCGTTGCAGGGACCTACGAGCAGTACTTC.

This clonotype was counted many times. This sequence joins TRBV11-2 and TRBJ2-1, with TRBD2 matching over 11 bases. The V gene end was trimmed by 5 bases and the J gene end by 7 bases; junction bases not matched to a gene: 7. This CDR3 comprises 15 residues. Germline V gives CDR1 SGHAT, CDR2 FQNNGV. The CDR3 here is CASSAGLADGNEQFF. The CDR3 bases are TGTGCCAGCAGCGCGGGACTAGCGGACGGGAATGAGCAGTTCTTC. Full variable domain (remainder filled in from reference TRBV11-2 and TRBJ2-1): EAGVAQSPRYKIIEKRQSVAFWCNPISGHATLYWYQQILGQGPKLLIQFQNNGVVDDSQLPKDRFSAERLKGVDSTLKIQPAKLEDSAVYLCASSAGLADGNEQFFGPGTRLTVL.

This clonotype has more than one count but fewer than ten. This chain connects TRBV12-3 or TRBV12-4 to TRBJ2-6, with D possibly being TRBD2 (5 bases). The V end lost 4 bases, the J end lost 12 bases, and 16 bases lay between the germline ends. This CDR3 is built from 14 residues. CDR3: CASSWGEGRSVLTF. The CDR3 DNA is TGTGCCAGCAGTTGGGGAGAGGGTCGTAGCGTCCTGACTTTC.

At least ten counts were recorded for this clonotype. The V and J genes are TRBV27 and TRBJ1-5, with D maybe TRBD1 (5 bases). Germline V lookup: CDR1 MNHEY, CDR2 SMNVEV (reference sequence). Trimming left V 2 bases short and J 6 bases short, with 8 bases between. This CDR3 is 13 amino acids long. Written as DNA, the CDR3 is TGTGCCAGCAGTTTAAGCAGGGCTCAGCCCCAGCATTTT. Its protein product is CASSLSRAQPQHF.